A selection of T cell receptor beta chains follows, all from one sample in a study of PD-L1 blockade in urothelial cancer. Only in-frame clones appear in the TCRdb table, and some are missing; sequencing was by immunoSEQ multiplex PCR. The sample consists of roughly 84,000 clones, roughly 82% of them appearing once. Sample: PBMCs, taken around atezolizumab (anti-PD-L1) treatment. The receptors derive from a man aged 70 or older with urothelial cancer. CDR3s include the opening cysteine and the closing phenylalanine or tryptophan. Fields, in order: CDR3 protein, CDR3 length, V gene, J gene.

cdr3_aa: CASDLTGTDTQYF; cdr3_length: 13; v_call: TRBV7-9; j_call: TRBJ2-3
cdr3_aa: CASSPGHNTEAFF; cdr3_length: 13; v_call: TRBV6-5; j_call: TRBJ1-1
cdr3_aa: CASSPAEFYEQYF; cdr3_length: 13; v_call: TRBV4-1; j_call: TRBJ2-7
cdr3_aa: CASSYSGGGYTF; cdr3_length: 12; v_call: TRBV7-9; j_call: TRBJ1-2
cdr3_aa: CASSELRGNSPLHF; cdr3_length: 14; v_call: TRBV2; j_call: TRBJ1-6
cdr3_aa: CASSLWGQKTDTQYF; cdr3_length: 15; v_call: TRBV5-1; j_call: TRBJ2-3
cdr3_aa: CSVAQGYEKLFF; cdr3_length: 12; v_call: TRBV29-1; j_call: TRBJ1-4
cdr3_aa: CASSLRDYYEQYF; cdr3_length: 13; v_call: TRBV27; j_call: TRBJ2-7
cdr3_aa: CASRASGQGWDQPQHF; cdr3_length: 16; v_call: TRBV19; j_call: TRBJ1-5
cdr3_aa: CASSVGPTGFADTQYF; cdr3_length: 16; v_call: TRBV9; j_call: TRBJ2-3
cdr3_aa: CASSPKWTVTPRQYTQYF; cdr3_length: 18; v_call: TRBV7-2; j_call: TRBJ2-3
cdr3_aa: CASSLATSGYNEQFF; cdr3_length: 15; v_call: TRBV5-4; j_call: TRBJ2-1
cdr3_aa: CASSVRLAGAVDTQYF; cdr3_length: 16; v_call: TRBV6-1; j_call: TRBJ2-3
cdr3_aa: CASSFSGGPYNEQFF; cdr3_length: 15; v_call: TRBV11-2; j_call: TRBJ2-1
cdr3_aa: CASSLVLGSSYEQYF; cdr3_length: 15; v_call: TRBV7-2; j_call: TRBJ2-7
cdr3_aa: CASSFSSGVQETQYF; cdr3_length: 15; v_call: TRBV7-2; j_call: TRBJ2-5
cdr3_aa: CASSPVRDSKNEQYF; cdr3_length: 15; v_call: TRBV6-5; j_call: TRBJ2-7
cdr3_aa: CASSPRVSGTGELFF; cdr3_length: 15; v_call: TRBV18; j_call: TRBJ2-2
cdr3_aa: CASSKDRGRNTEAFF; cdr3_length: 15; v_call: TRBV7-8; j_call: TRBJ1-1
cdr3_aa: CASTFQGWRTGANVLTF; cdr3_length: 17; v_call: TRBV5-4; j_call: TRBJ2-6
cdr3_aa: CASSERASGGTDTQYF; cdr3_length: 16; v_call: TRBV2; j_call: TRBJ2-3
cdr3_aa: CASSSDRARSTDTQYF; cdr3_length: 16; v_call: TRBV5-4; j_call: TRBJ2-3
cdr3_aa: CASSLGLAGGYEQYF; cdr3_length: 15; v_call: TRBV11-3; j_call: TRBJ2-7
cdr3_aa: CSAISITEAFF; cdr3_length: 11; v_call: TRBV20-1; j_call: TRBJ1-1
cdr3_aa: CASSSTGNYEQYF; cdr3_length: 13; v_call: TRBV7-6; j_call: TRBJ2-7
cdr3_aa: CASSFGTASYEQYF; cdr3_length: 14; v_call: TRBV5-4; j_call: TRBJ2-7
cdr3_aa: CASSLHPGLVRGYEQYF; cdr3_length: 17; v_call: TRBV5-4; j_call: TRBJ2-7
cdr3_aa: CASSIQGVRRTEAFF; cdr3_length: 15; v_call: TRBV5-4; j_call: TRBJ1-1
cdr3_aa: CASSLAHGNRLDTEAFF; cdr3_length: 17; v_call: TRBV7-2; j_call: TRBJ1-1
cdr3_aa: CASRGLLNTGELFF; cdr3_length: 14; v_call: TRBV2; j_call: TRBJ2-2
cdr3_aa: CASSPRTGTYEQYF; cdr3_length: 14; v_call: TRBV25-1; j_call: TRBJ2-7
cdr3_aa: CASSLVGHRPSPTDGYTF; cdr3_length: 18; v_call: TRBV5-4; j_call: TRBJ1-2
cdr3_aa: CASRRLGQYNEQFF; cdr3_length: 14; v_call: TRBV6-5; j_call: TRBJ2-1
cdr3_aa: CASSTVGTANYNSPLHF; cdr3_length: 17; v_call: TRBV5-1; j_call: TRBJ1-6
cdr3_aa: CASSPDRDDGYTF; cdr3_length: 13; v_call: TRBV11-1; j_call: TRBJ1-2
cdr3_aa: CASSPRTGAYEQYF; cdr3_length: 14; v_call: TRBV7-9; j_call: -
cdr3_aa: CARPGQGLAKNIQYF; cdr3_length: 15; v_call: TRBV27; j_call: TRBJ2-4
cdr3_aa: CASSQVFGGQETQYF; cdr3_length: 15; v_call: TRBV4-3; j_call: TRBJ2-5
cdr3_aa: CASSSGRRPPDGYTF; cdr3_length: 15; v_call: TRBV19; j_call: TRBJ1-2
cdr3_aa: CASSLWGGYDEKLFF; cdr3_length: 15; v_call: TRBV5-1; j_call: TRBJ1-4
cdr3_aa: CASSYSAGRGSPLHF; cdr3_length: 15; v_call: TRBV6-5; j_call: TRBJ1-6
cdr3_aa: CASSLGPGRGRETQYF; cdr3_length: 16; v_call: TRBV7-6; j_call: TRBJ2-5
cdr3_aa: CATSRDGSLSYGYTF; cdr3_length: 15; v_call: TRBV15; j_call: TRBJ1-2
cdr3_aa: CASSIDGLGAGNTIYF; cdr3_length: 16; v_call: TRBV19; j_call: TRBJ1-3
cdr3_aa: CASSLGQGAYGYTF; cdr3_length: 14; v_call: TRBV4-1; j_call: TRBJ1-2
cdr3_aa: CASSYAVGANQPQHF; cdr3_length: 15; v_call: TRBV6-5; j_call: TRBJ1-5